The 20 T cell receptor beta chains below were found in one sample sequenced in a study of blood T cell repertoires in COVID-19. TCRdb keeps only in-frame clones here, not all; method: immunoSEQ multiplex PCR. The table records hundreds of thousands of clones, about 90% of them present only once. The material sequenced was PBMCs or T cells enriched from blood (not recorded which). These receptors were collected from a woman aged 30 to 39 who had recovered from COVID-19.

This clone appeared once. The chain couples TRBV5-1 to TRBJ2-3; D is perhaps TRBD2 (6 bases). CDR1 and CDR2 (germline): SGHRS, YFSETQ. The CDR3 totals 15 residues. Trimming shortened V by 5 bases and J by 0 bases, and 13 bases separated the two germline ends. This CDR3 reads CASSGGRTSTDTQYF. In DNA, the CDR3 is TGCGCCAGCAGTGGAGGGAGAACTAGCACAGATACGCAGTATTTT.

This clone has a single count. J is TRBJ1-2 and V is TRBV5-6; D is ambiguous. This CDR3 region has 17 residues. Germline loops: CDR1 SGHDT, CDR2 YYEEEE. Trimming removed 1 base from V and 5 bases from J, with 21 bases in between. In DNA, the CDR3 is TGTGCCAGCAGCTTGCTGAGTTTCCTTCGAAGTGGTTATGGCTACACCTTC. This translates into CASSLLSFLRSGYGYTF.

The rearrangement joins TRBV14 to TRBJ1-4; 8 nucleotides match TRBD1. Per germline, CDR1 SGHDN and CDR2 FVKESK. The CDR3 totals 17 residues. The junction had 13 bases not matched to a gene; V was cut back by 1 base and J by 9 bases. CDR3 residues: CASSQVSFAGGGKKLFF. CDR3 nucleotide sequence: TGTGCCAGCAGCCAAGTGAGCTTCGCAGGGGGCGGAAAAAAACTGTTTTTT. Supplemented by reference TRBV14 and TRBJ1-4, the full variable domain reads EAGVTQFPSHSVIEKGQTVTLRCDPISGHDNLYWYRRVMGKEIKFLLHFVKESKQDESGMPNNRFLAERTGGTYSTLKVQPAELEDSGVYFCASSQVSFAGGGKKLFFGSGTQLSVL.

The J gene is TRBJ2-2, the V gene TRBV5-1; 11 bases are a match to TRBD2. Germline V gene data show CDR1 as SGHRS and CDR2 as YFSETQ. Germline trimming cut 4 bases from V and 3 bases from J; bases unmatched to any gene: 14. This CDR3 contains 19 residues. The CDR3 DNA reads TGCGCCAGCAGCCGAAAGGGACTAGCGGACCTTTTGGACACCGGGGAGCTGTTTTTT. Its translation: CASSRKGLADLLDTGELFF. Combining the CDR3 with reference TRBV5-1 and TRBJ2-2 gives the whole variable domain KAGVTQTPRYLIKTRGQQVTLSCSPISGHRSVSWYQQTPGQGLQFLFEYFSETQRNKGNFPGRFSGRQFSNSRSEMNVSTLELGDSALYLCASSRKGLADLLDTGELFFGEGSRLTVL.

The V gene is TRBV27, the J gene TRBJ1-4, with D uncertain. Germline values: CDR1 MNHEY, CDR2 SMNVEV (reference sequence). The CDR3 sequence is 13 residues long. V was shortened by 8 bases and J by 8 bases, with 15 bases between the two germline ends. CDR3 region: CASRKANGEKLFF. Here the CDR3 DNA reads TGTGCCAGCCGGAAAGCGAATGGGGAAAAACTGTTTTTT.

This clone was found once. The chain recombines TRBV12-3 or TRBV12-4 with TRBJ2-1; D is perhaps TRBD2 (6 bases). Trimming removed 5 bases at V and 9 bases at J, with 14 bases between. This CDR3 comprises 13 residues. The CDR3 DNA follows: TGTGCCAGCAGTCTTGGTAGCGGTGGTGAGCAGTTCTTC. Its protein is CASSLGSGGEQFF.

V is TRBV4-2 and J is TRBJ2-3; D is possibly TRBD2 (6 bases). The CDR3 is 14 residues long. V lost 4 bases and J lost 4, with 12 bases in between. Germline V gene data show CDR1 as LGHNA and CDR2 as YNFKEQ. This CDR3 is CASSPTSSADTQYF. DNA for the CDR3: TGTGCCAGCAGCCCAACCTCTAGCGCAGATACGCAGTATTTT.

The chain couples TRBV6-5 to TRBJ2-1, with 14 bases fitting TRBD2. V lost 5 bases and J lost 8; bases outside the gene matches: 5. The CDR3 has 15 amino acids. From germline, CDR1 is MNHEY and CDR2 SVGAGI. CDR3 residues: CASSPGLAGVHEQFF. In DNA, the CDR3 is TGTGCCAGCAGTCCGGGACTAGCGGGAGTTCATGAGCAGTTCTTC.

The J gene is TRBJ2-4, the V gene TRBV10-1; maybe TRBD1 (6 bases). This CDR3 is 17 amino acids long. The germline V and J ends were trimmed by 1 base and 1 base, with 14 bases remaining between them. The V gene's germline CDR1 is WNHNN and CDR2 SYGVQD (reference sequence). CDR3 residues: CASSELGPGVAKNIQYF. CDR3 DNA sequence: TGCGCCAGCAGTGAGTTGGGGCCAGGGGTCGCCAAAAACATTCAGTACTTC.

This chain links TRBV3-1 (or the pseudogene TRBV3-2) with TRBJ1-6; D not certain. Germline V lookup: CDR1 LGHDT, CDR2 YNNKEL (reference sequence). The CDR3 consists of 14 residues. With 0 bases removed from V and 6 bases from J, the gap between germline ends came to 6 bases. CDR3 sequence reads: CASSQDGSNSPLHF. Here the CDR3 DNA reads TGTGCCAGCAGCCAAGATGGCAGTAATTCACCCCTCCACTTT.

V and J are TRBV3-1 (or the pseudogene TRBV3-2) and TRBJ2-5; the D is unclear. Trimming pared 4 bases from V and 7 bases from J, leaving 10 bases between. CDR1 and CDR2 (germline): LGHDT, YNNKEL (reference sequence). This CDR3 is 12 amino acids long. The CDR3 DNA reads TGTGCCAGCAGCCCCCGATACGGGACCCAGTACTTC. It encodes CASSPRYGTQYF.

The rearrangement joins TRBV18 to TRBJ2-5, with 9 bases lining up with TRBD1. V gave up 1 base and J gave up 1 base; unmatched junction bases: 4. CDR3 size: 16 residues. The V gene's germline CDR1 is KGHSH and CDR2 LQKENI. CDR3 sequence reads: CASSPLGQGVQETQYF. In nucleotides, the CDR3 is TGTGCCAGCTCACCACTGGGACAGGGTGTCCAAGAGACCCAGTACTTC.

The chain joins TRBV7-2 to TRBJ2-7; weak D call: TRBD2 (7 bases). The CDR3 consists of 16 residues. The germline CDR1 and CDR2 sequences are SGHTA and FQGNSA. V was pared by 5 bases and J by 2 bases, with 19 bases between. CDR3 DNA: TGTGCCAGCAGCCCCCTTTCGGGGGGCACCCCCTACGAGCAGTACTTC. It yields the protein CASSPLSGGTPYEQYF.

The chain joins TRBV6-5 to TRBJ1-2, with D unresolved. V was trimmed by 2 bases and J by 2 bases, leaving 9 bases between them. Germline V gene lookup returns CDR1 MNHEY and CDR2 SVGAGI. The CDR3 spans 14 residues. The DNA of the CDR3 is TGTGCCAGCAGTTACGCGGCAGAGAACTATGGCTACACCTTC. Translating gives CASSYAAENYGYTF.

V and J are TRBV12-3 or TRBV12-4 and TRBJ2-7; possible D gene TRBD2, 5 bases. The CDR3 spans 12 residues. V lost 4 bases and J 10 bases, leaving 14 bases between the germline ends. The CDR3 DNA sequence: TGTGCCAGCAGTTCCTATCCGGGATTTCAGTACTTC. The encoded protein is CASSSYPGFQYF.

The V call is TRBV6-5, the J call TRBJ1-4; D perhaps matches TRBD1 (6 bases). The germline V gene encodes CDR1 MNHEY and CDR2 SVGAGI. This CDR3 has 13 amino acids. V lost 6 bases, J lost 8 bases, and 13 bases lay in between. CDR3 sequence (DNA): TGTGCCAGCAGCACAGGGCCCTACGAAAAACTGTTTTTT. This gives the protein CASSTGPYEKLFF.

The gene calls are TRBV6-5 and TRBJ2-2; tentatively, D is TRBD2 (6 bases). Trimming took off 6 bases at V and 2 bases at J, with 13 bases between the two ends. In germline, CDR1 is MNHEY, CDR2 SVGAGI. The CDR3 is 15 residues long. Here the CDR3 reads CASRPGTANTGELFF. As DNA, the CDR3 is TGTGCCAGCAGGCCAGGGACTGCTAACACCGGGGAGCTGTTTTTT.

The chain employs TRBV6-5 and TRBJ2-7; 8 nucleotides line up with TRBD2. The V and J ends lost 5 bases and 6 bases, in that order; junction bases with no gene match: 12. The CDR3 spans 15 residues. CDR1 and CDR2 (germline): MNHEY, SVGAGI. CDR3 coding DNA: TGTGCCAGCAGTCCCCCTGGCCTAGCGGGTGCCGAGCAGTACTTC. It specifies CASSPPGLAGAEQYF.

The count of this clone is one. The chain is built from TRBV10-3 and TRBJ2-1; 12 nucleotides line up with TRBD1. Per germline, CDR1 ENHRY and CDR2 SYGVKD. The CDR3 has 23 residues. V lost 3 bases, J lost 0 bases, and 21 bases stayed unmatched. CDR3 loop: CAISDPGQGAASGRASSYNEQFF. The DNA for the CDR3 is TGTGCCATCAGTGATCCGGGACAGGGGGCTGCGAGCGGGAGGGCCAGCTCCTACAATGAGCAGTTCTTC.

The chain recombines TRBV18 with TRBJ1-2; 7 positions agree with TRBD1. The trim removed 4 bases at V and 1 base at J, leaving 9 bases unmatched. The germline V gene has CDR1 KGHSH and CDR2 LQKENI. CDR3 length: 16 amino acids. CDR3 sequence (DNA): TGTGCCAGCTCACTAACCGGGACAGAAGTTAACTATGGCTACACCTTC. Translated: CASSLTGTEVNYGYTF.